This T cell receptor (beta chain) comes out of a study of T-cell reconstitution after alpha-beta-depleted transplantation in children. Preparation of the TCRbeta library was carried out with unique molecular identifiers. TCRdb reprocessed the PCR reads with MiXCR, giving one entry per CDR3 protein. The top ten hold over 2% of the sample, which has fewer than 700,000 distinct CDR3 sequences, roughly 13% seen once. This clonotype has a handful of counts. Antigen unknown. Study observations and caveats: Hyperexpanded clones declined; after one year, newly produced T cells mostly supplied diversity.

Germline CDR1 is MNHEY and CDR2 is SMNVEV (reference sequence). CDR3 length: 14 amino acids. V gave up 4 bases and J gave up 4 bases; unmatched junction bases: 1. Material: PBMCs, mostly from graft donor cells, obtained 360 days after TCRalphabeta/CD19-depleted stem cell transplant. The TCR originated in a male patient younger than 18 who had a stem cell transplant for acute myeloid leukemia, so the T cells may come from the graft donor. This rearrangement joins TRBV27 to TRBJ2-2, with TRBD1 matching 9 bases. The CDR3 region is CASSWDRVTGELFF. The DNA of the CDR3 is TGTGCCAGCAGTTGGGACAGGGTCACCGGGGAGCTGTTTTTT.